This TCR beta chain was recorded in a study of cytomegalovirus exposure and HLA in healthy donors. The PCR employed 60 Vbeta primers together with 13 Jbeta primers. Sequencing used immunoSEQ multiplex PCR; TCRdb keeps in-frame clones, though not all of them. Of about 270,000 clones in the sample, roughly 70% were seen once. CDR1 is SNHLY, CDR2 FYNNEI, per germline. The CDR3 is 15 amino acids. Between the trimmed V and J ends, which lost 3 bases and 5 bases, there was a span of 16 bases. This TCR was sampled from a female donor in good health and CMV-seronegative. This rearrangement joins TRBV2 to TRBJ2-5; D is unclear. The sequencing input was PBMCs. This CDR3 is CASSDNQARWETQYF. DNA for the CDR3: TGTGCCAGCAGTGATAACCAGGCCAGATGGGAGACCCAGTACTTC.